These 2 T cell receptor beta chains share one sample of origin, sequenced in a study of T cell responses to AZD1222 COVID-19 vaccine. Profiled with immunoSEQ multiplex PCR; TCRdb holds only in-frame clones, not every one. The sample includes over 120,000 clones, roughly 92% of them seen just once. The material was peripheral blood, obtained on day 0 of AZD1222 vaccination. The source of these receptors is an adult in good health.

Regarding this clone: At the DNA level, this CDR3 is encoded by other sequences in the same sample as well. This chain uses TRBV11-2 with TRBJ1-5; D call uncertain. V was trimmed by 0 bases and J by 6 bases, leaving 9 bases between them. The CDR3 covers 14 residues. Germline lookup yields CDR1 SGHAT and CDR2 FQNNGV. CDR3 sequence: CASSLDGGGQPQHF. The CDR3 DNA sequence: TGTGCCAGCAGCTTAGATGGTGGAGGTCAGCCCCAGCATTTT.

V is TRBV2 and J is TRBJ2-1; 10 nucleotides line up with TRBD2. In germline, CDR1 is SNHLY, CDR2 FYNNEI. V shed 4 bases and J 3 bases; nucleotides not matched to a gene: 3. CDR3 length: 15 residues. The CDR3 DNA is TGTGCCAGCAGTGCGGCTAGCGGGGGCTACAATGAGCAGTTCTTC. Its protein product is CASSAASGGYNEQFF.